These T cell receptor beta chains were read from a single sample in a study of blood T cell repertoires in COVID-19. Sequencing used immunoSEQ multiplex PCR; TCRdb keeps in-frame clones, though not all of them. The sample lists roughly 180,000 clones; 82% were seen once. The sample was PBMCs or T cells enriched from blood (not recorded which). The receptors derive from a man aged 45-65 years who had recovered from COVID-19. The CDR3 runs from the conserved cysteine through the conserved F or W. Each record gives: J gene, V gene, D gene, clone size, CDR3 DNA, CDR3 protein. A D gene is named only where the DNA matches it firmly. Rows give clone size only sometimes, using once, few, many, or a class for an expanded clone.

j_call: TRBJ1-3; v_call: TRBV5-1; d_call: TRBD1; clone_size: -; cdr3_nt: TGCGCCAGCAGCTTGGCAGGGACAGGGGCTATCTCTGGAAACACCATATATTTT; cdr3_aa: CASSLAGTGAISGNTIYF
j_call: TRBJ2-3; v_call: TRBV3-1/TRBV3-2; d_call: TRBD1; clone_size: -; cdr3_nt: TGTGCCAGCAGCCAAGTGGACAGGGCGACAGATACGCAGTATTTT; cdr3_aa: CASSQVDRATDTQYF
j_call: TRBJ1-1; v_call: TRBV2; d_call: TRBD1; clone_size: many; cdr3_nt: TGTGCCAGCAGTACTGACAGGGGCGACACTGAAGCTTTCTTT; cdr3_aa: CASSTDRGDTEAFF
j_call: TRBJ1-2; v_call: TRBV19; d_call: -; clone_size: few; cdr3_nt: TGTGCCAGTAGTAAGGGACTAACCAACTATGGCTACACCTTC; cdr3_aa: CASSKGLTNYGYTF
j_call: TRBJ2-1; v_call: TRBV7-7; d_call: TRBD1; clone_size: -; cdr3_nt: TGTGCTAGCAGCTCCGGGACAGGGGGCTCGAATGAGCAGTTCTTC; cdr3_aa: CASSSGTGGSNEQFF
j_call: TRBJ2-5; v_call: TRBV5-1; d_call: TRBD1; clone_size: -; cdr3_nt: TGCGCCAGCACCCGAGCGACAGGGGGCCGGGAGACCCAGTACTTC; cdr3_aa: CASTRATGGRETQYF
j_call: TRBJ2-2; v_call: TRBV5-1; d_call: -; clone_size: -; cdr3_nt: TGCGCCAGCAGCTTGATGAGGCAGCGCACCGGGGAGCTGTTTTTT; cdr3_aa: CASSLMRQRTGELFF
j_call: TRBJ2-1; v_call: TRBV6-5; d_call: TRBD2; clone_size: -; cdr3_nt: TGTGCCAGCACCCGGTTGGGCGGGAGTACCGATGAGCAGTTCTTC; cdr3_aa: CASTRLGGSTDEQFF
j_call: TRBJ1-1; v_call: TRBV6-1; d_call: -; clone_size: few; cdr3_nt: TGTGCCAGCAGTGAATCAGGGACTGCTAACACTGAAGCTTTCTTT; cdr3_aa: CASSESGTANTEAFF
j_call: TRBJ2-3; v_call: TRBV7-3; d_call: TRBD2; clone_size: -; cdr3_nt: TGTGCCAGCAGCTCCCAGTCGGCTAGCGGGAGGACCACAGATACGCAGTATTTT; cdr3_aa: CASSSQSASGRTTDTQYF
j_call: TRBJ1-2; v_call: TRBV12-3/TRBV12-4; d_call: TRBD1; clone_size: -; cdr3_nt: TGTGCCAGCAGTTTAGGCAGGGGGCCTGGCTACACCTTC; cdr3_aa: CASSLGRGPGYTF
j_call: TRBJ1-5; v_call: TRBV28; d_call: TRBD1; clone_size: -; cdr3_nt: TGTGCCAGCACTTTGACAGGGTCCAGCAATCAGCCCCAGCATTTT; cdr3_aa: CASTLTGSSNQPQHF
j_call: TRBJ2-7; v_call: TRBV7-2; d_call: TRBD1; clone_size: -; cdr3_nt: TGTGCCAGCAGCGAGGGGGCTACCTACGAGCAGTACTTC; cdr3_aa: CASSEGATYEQYF
j_call: TRBJ2-7; v_call: TRBV6-5; d_call: TRBD2; clone_size: -; cdr3_nt: TGTGCCAGCAGGCCAGGGACTAGCGGACCATACGAGCAGTACTTC; cdr3_aa: CASRPGTSGPYEQYF
j_call: TRBJ1-4; v_call: TRBV3-1/TRBV3-2; d_call: TRBD1; clone_size: -; cdr3_nt: TGTGCCAGCAGCCCGTCCGGGACAGGGGTTGGCGAAAAACTGTTTTTT; cdr3_aa: CASSPSGTGVGEKLFF
j_call: TRBJ2-3; v_call: TRBV7-3; d_call: TRBD2; clone_size: -; cdr3_nt: TGTGCCAGCAGCTTACAGGGACTAACAGATACGCAGTATTTT; cdr3_aa: CASSLQGLTDTQYF
j_call: TRBJ2-6; v_call: TRBV6-5; d_call: -; clone_size: few; cdr3_nt: TGTGCCAGCAGTCCAAGCTGGGGGGCCAACGTCCTGACTTTC; cdr3_aa: CASSPSWGANVLTF
j_call: TRBJ1-5; v_call: TRBV27; d_call: -; clone_size: -; cdr3_nt: TGTGCCAGCAGTCCCGCGCGGGACCTAAGGGATCAGCCCCAGCATTTT; cdr3_aa: CASSPARDLRDQPQHF
j_call: TRBJ1-6; v_call: TRBV2; d_call: -; clone_size: -; cdr3_nt: TGTGCCAGCAGTTACTCCGGAGGGTCACCCCTCCACTTT; cdr3_aa: CASSYSGGSPLHF
j_call: TRBJ2-2; v_call: TRBV5-1; d_call: -; clone_size: -; cdr3_nt: TGCGCCAGCAGCTTGGGTGGGAGAGGGACCGGGGAGCTGTTTTTT; cdr3_aa: CASSLGGRGTGELFF
j_call: TRBJ1-6; v_call: TRBV19; d_call: -; clone_size: -; cdr3_nt: TGTGCCAGTAGCCTCGCCGGGGGTTCACCCCTCCACTTT; cdr3_aa: CASSLAGGSPLHF
j_call: TRBJ2-5; v_call: TRBV19; d_call: TRBD2; clone_size: once; cdr3_nt: TGTGCCAGTAGGTCCGGGGCGGGAGGGGAGACCCAGTACTTC; cdr3_aa: CASRSGAGGETQYF
j_call: TRBJ2-7; v_call: TRBV6-5; d_call: TRBD2; clone_size: -; cdr3_nt: TGTGCCAGCAGAGCGGGGGCCTACGAGCAGTACTTC; cdr3_aa: CASRAGAYEQYF
j_call: TRBJ2-1; v_call: TRBV2; d_call: TRBD1; clone_size: -; cdr3_nt: TGTGCCAGCAGTTCCCGGGACAGCTACAATGAGCAGTTCTTC; cdr3_aa: CASSSRDSYNEQFF
j_call: TRBJ2-1; v_call: TRBV3-1/TRBV3-2; d_call: TRBD1; clone_size: -; cdr3_nt: TGTGCCAGCACTTCAATGACAGGGGGCTATGAGCAGTTCTTC; cdr3_aa: CASTSMTGGYEQFF
j_call: TRBJ1-5; v_call: TRBV20-1; d_call: -; clone_size: -; cdr3_nt: TGCAGTGCGGCCAGACCGCGGGCCCAGCATTTT; cdr3_aa: CSAARPRAQHF
j_call: TRBJ2-6; v_call: TRBV7-7; d_call: TRBD2; clone_size: -; cdr3_nt: TGTGCCAGCAGCTTGGGCGGGAGTGGGGCCAACGTCCTGACTTTC; cdr3_aa: CASSLGGSGANVLTF
j_call: TRBJ2-7; v_call: TRBV18; d_call: -; clone_size: -; cdr3_nt: TGTGCCAGCTCACCACTGGACAGCTACGAGCAGTACTTC; cdr3_aa: CASSPLDSYEQYF
j_call: TRBJ1-1; v_call: TRBV5-1; d_call: -; clone_size: -; cdr3_nt: TGCGCCAGCAGCACCTCGGACGGGAGGAACACTGAAGCTTTCTTT; cdr3_aa: CASSTSDGRNTEAFF
j_call: TRBJ2-7; v_call: TRBV5-1; d_call: TRBD2; clone_size: -; cdr3_nt: TGCGCCAGCAGCTTGCGGGAGGTCGACCACGAGCAGTACTTC; cdr3_aa: CASSLREVDHEQYF
j_call: TRBJ2-7; v_call: TRBV24-1; d_call: TRBD1; clone_size: -; cdr3_nt: TGTGCCACCAGTGACCAGGGGACAGGGAGTGGCGAGCAGTACTTC; cdr3_aa: CATSDQGTGSGEQYF
j_call: TRBJ2-7; v_call: TRBV27; d_call: -; clone_size: -; cdr3_nt: TGTGCCAGCCATAGGACCGGGACTTCACGCTCCTACGAGCAGTACTTC; cdr3_aa: CASHRTGTSRSYEQYF
j_call: TRBJ2-5; v_call: TRBV10-1; d_call: -; clone_size: once; cdr3_nt: TGCGCCAGCAGTGAAGCAGGGCAAGAGACCCAGTACTTC; cdr3_aa: CASSEAGQETQYF
j_call: TRBJ1-4; v_call: TRBV6-1; d_call: -; clone_size: -; cdr3_nt: TGTGCCAGCAGTGATACAGCCGGGAGGGAAAAACTGTTTTTT; cdr3_aa: CASSDTAGREKLFF
j_call: TRBJ1-2; v_call: TRBV19; d_call: -; clone_size: few; cdr3_nt: TGTGCCAGTACCAGAACAGGGATGGGCTACACCTTC; cdr3_aa: CASTRTGMGYTF
j_call: TRBJ2-7; v_call: TRBV7-6; d_call: TRBD1; clone_size: -; cdr3_nt: TGTGCCAGCAGCTTAGCAGGACAGGACTACGAGCAGTACTTC; cdr3_aa: CASSLAGQDYEQYF
j_call: TRBJ2-5; v_call: TRBV5-1; d_call: -; clone_size: once; cdr3_nt: TGCGCCAGCAGCTTGGGTTCGGGGCAAGAGACCCAGTACTTC; cdr3_aa: CASSLGSGQETQYF
j_call: TRBJ1-4; v_call: TRBV2; d_call: TRBD1; clone_size: -; cdr3_nt: TGTGCCAGCAGGGAGAGGGACAGTCGGGAAAAACTGTTTTTT; cdr3_aa: CASRERDSREKLFF
j_call: TRBJ1-2; v_call: TRBV7-6; d_call: TRBD1; clone_size: few; cdr3_nt: TGTGCCAGCAGCTTAGAGTCTGTAGGGCAGGGGGCTTATAACTATGGCTACACCTTC; cdr3_aa: CASSLESVGQGAYNYGYTF
j_call: TRBJ2-2; v_call: TRBV9; d_call: -; clone_size: -; cdr3_nt: TGTGCCAGCAGCCCCCGACAGGCCCCGAACACCGGGGAGCTGTTTTTT; cdr3_aa: CASSPRQAPNTGELFF
j_call: TRBJ2-3; v_call: TRBV5-8; d_call: -; clone_size: -; cdr3_nt: TGTGCCAGCAGTTTCGGGGGTGTTAATACGCAGTATTTT; cdr3_aa: CASSFGGVNTQYF
j_call: TRBJ1-6; v_call: TRBV7-8; d_call: TRBD1; clone_size: -; cdr3_nt: TGTGCCAGCAGCCCACCGACAGGGGAGAATTCACCCCTCCACTTT; cdr3_aa: CASSPPTGENSPLHF
j_call: TRBJ2-5; v_call: TRBV7-9; d_call: -; clone_size: -; cdr3_nt: TGTGCCGGGAGGACTACCCAAGAGACCCAGTACTTC; cdr3_aa: CAGRTTQETQYF
j_call: TRBJ2-2; v_call: TRBV5-1; d_call: TRBD1; clone_size: -; cdr3_nt: TGCGCCAGCAAGAGAAGGACAGGGGGCGCCACCGGGGAGCTGTTTTTT; cdr3_aa: CASKRRTGGATGELFF
j_call: TRBJ2-1; v_call: TRBV28; d_call: TRBD2; clone_size: -; cdr3_nt: TGTGCCAGCAGCAGACTAGCGGGGGGCCTTTACAATGAGCAGTTCTTC; cdr3_aa: CASSRLAGGLYNEQFF
j_call: TRBJ1-6; v_call: TRBV14; d_call: TRBD1; clone_size: -; cdr3_nt: TGTGCCAGCAGCCACGGGACAGGGGGAAATTCACCCCTCCACTTT; cdr3_aa: CASSHGTGGNSPLHF
j_call: TRBJ2-7; v_call: TRBV20-1; d_call: -; clone_size: -; cdr3_nt: TGCAGTGCTATCCAAAAGACTGAGCAGTACTTC; cdr3_aa: CSAIQKTEQYF
j_call: TRBJ2-7; v_call: TRBV7-2; d_call: TRBD2; clone_size: few; cdr3_nt: TGTGCCAGCAGTCAAGGGACTACTCCCATGGGGCGGAATTCCTACGAGCAGTACTTC; cdr3_aa: CASSQGTTPMGRNSYEQYF
j_call: TRBJ1-2; v_call: TRBV11-2; d_call: -; clone_size: -; cdr3_nt: TGTGCCAGCAGCTTAGTTAGCAGGGAAGGCGGCTACACCTTC; cdr3_aa: CASSLVSREGGYTF